This T cell receptor (beta chain) derives from a study of T cells in Graves' hyperthyroidism and ophthalmopathy. Broader study findings: In simple terms, a model built on 13 V-J features told ophthalmopathy apart from stable hyperthyroidism. Most expanded thyroid clonotypes above 0.001 recurred in blood.

This CDR3 comprises 16 residues. V shed 5 bases, J shed 4 bases, and the junction held 11 bases outside the gene matches. From RNA transcripts, TCR beta CDR3 regions were amplified. The TCR CDR3 was amplified in a first-round RT-PCR using the HTBI primer set. One entry per CDR3 protein, called by TCRdb with MiXCR from the multiplex PCR reads. This repertoire shows over 650,000 distinct CDR3 sequences, about 45% found once; its top ten account for about 7.2%. This clonotype was counted between two and nine times. Its antigen is as yet unknown. Exclusion criteria comprised uncontrolled infection, other autoimmune disease, pregnancy or lactation. Diagnoses rested on clinical symptoms, serum thyroxine and TRAb, thyroid ultrasound and orbital computed tomography.

The chain links TRBV12-3 or TRBV12-4 to TRBJ2-7, with 10 bases identical to TRBD1. The sample taken for sequencing was peripheral blood or thyroid tissue (not recorded which). The sequence was collected from an adult man with Graves' disease, either hyperthyroidism or ophthalmopathy (not recorded which). CDR3 coding DNA: TGTGCCAGCAGTCCGGGACAGGGGAAGGGGGCTTACGAGCAGTACTTC. Protein sequence: CASSPGQGKGAYEQYF.